This T cell receptor (beta chain) was obtained from a study of vaccination and CD4 T cells after COVID-19. Across the study: Every culture used as a control got a CEFX pool, an HIV-1 Nef pool, or no peptide. Overall study findings and caveats: There was no significant change from approximately 23 to 38 median reactive clonotypes.

V lost 6 bases, J lost 7 bases, and 13 bases lay in between. The CDR3 is made up of 12 amino acids. Per germline, CDR1 GTSNPN and CDR2 SVGIG (reference sequence). Cultured CD4+ T cells had their DNA profiled by the Oncomine TCR Beta short-read assay. Investigators obtained genomic DNA by extraction from cultured CD4+ T cells. Each CDR3 protein gets one entry after TCRdb re-called the PCR reads with MiXCR. This table holds some 14,000 distinct CDR3 sequences, about 67% found once. Treatment given: roughly nine-day PBMC culture with coronavirus spike peptide pools or control peptides (ViraFEST assay). Using peptide pools, antigen-specific T cells were expanded in ViraFEST before TCRs were sequenced. A few counts support this clonotype. What it binds is unknown.

The sequenced sample was CD4+ T cells from blood, cultured in vitro. This clonotype originated in a human donor who had recovered from COVID-19. The V and J genes are TRBV30 and TRBJ1-5; tentatively, D is TRBD1 (5 bases). In nucleotides, the CDR3 is TGTGCCTGTACTGAAGGGGACCAGCCCCAGCATTTT. It encodes CACTEGDQPQHF.